One sample yielded the 24 T cell receptor beta chains listed below, sequenced in a study of Ad26.COV2.S vaccination and SARS-CoV-2 variants. Sequencing was performed with immunoSEQ multiplex PCR; in TCRdb, only in-frame clones are kept and a portion is missing. The sample records a few hundred thousand clones, around 87% being singletons. The treatment is: about 20 received Ad26.COV2.S at low or high dose, single or two shots; roughly five received placebo; per-sample allocation not given. Each sample was drawn 63 days after the first injection (of vaccine or placebo). The source was peripheral blood, collected in a trial of Ad26.COV2.S vaccine versus placebo. The receptors come from a person aged 18 to 65 who received the Ad26.COV2.S COVID-19 vaccine or a placebo.

This chain connects TRBV7-9 to TRBJ1-3; D is perhaps TRBD1 (5 bases). The V end lost 8 bases, the J end lost 7 bases, and 6 bases lay between the germline ends. The CDR3 spans 10 residues. Germline CDR1 and CDR2: SEHNR and FQNEAQ (reference sequence). The CDR3 reads CASGANTIYF. The CDR3 bases are TGTGCCAGCGGGGCTAACACCATATATTTT. Combining the CDR3 with reference TRBV7-9 and TRBJ1-3 gives the whole variable domain DTGVSQNPRHKITKRGQNVTFRCDPISEHNRLYWYRQTLGQGPEFLTYFQNEAQLEKSRLLSDRFSAERPKGSFSTLEIQRTEQGDSAMYLCASGANTIYFGEGSWLTVV.

The rearrangement uses TRBV11-3 and TRBJ1-3; no definite D call. The V gene's germline CDR1 is SGHNT and CDR2 YENEEA. Trimming took off 1 base at V and 2 bases at J, with 9 bases between the two ends. The CDR3 is 15 residues long. The CDR3 loop is CASSLGAEAGNTIYF. CDR3 in DNA: TGTGCCAGCAGCTTAGGGGCAGAAGCTGGAAACACCATATATTTT.

The rearrangement links TRBV6-5 to TRBJ2-7; D not resolved. V was clipped by 5 bases and J by 4 bases, with 12 bases between them. Germline CDR1 is MNHEY and CDR2 is SVGAGI. This CDR3 comprises 13 residues. CDR3 DNA sequence: TGTGCCAGCAGTCCCGACCGCAGATACGAGCAGTACTTC. Its translation: CASSPDRRYEQYF.

The genes are TRBV10-3 and TRBJ1-1; 10 positions agree with TRBD1. The junction had 3 bases not matched to a gene; V was cut back by 2 bases and J by 6 bases. The CDR3 contains 14 residues. Germline CDR1 is ENHRY and CDR2 is SYGVKD. The CDR3 protein is CAISEGDRGSEAFF. In DNA, the CDR3 is TGTGCCATCAGTGAGGGGGACAGGGGCTCTGAAGCTTTCTTT.

The chain couples TRBV7-3 to TRBJ2-5; the D gene is possibly TRBD2 (6 bases). The germline gives CDR1 SGHTA, CDR2 FQGTGA. The CDR3 has 15 residues. The V end was cut by 2 bases, the J end by 5 bases, with 15 bases between. The DNA for the CDR3 is TGTGCCAGCAGCTTATATAGCGGTCCTCGGGAGACCCAGTACTTC. It codes for CASSLYSGPRETQYF.

The CDR3 DNA sequence: TGTGCCAGCAGCTTGGCAGGGATAAAAGGCTACACCTTC. This gives the protein CASSLAGIKGYTF. V and J are TRBV5-6 and TRBJ1-2, with D maybe TRBD1 (5 bases). Per the germline V gene, CDR1 is SGHDT and CDR2 is YYEEEE. Trimming removed 0 bases at V and 8 bases at J, with 11 bases between. The CDR3 covers 13 residues.

The V gene is TRBV14, the J gene TRBJ2-1; 7 bases map to TRBD1. The V and J ends lost 2 bases and 8 bases, in that order; junction bases with no gene match: 9. The CDR3 loop spans 15 amino acids. Germline loops: CDR1 SGHDN, CDR2 FVKESK. The CDR3 bases are TGTGCCAGCAGCCAAAGCCCCTTTGGACAGGATGAGCAGTTCTTC. As protein: CASSQSPFGQDEQFF.

The J gene is TRBJ2-5, the V gene TRBV27; no clear D. With 6 bases removed from V and 0 bases from J, the gap between germline ends came to 8 bases. The CDR3 is 13 amino acids. Germline V gene data show CDR1 as MNHEY and CDR2 as SMNVEV (reference sequence). CDR3 sequence (DNA): TGTGCCAGCAGGACCTATAACCAAGAGACCCAGTACTTC. As protein: CASRTYNQETQYF.

With regard to this clone: This CDR3 is also generated by other DNA sequences in the sample. The chain employs TRBV5-1 and TRBJ2-7; D possibly uses TRBD1 or TRBD2 (7 bases each). The V end was cut by 0 bases, the J end by 4 bases, with 11 bases between. This CDR3 is 14 amino acids long. CDR1 is SGHRS, CDR2 YFSETQ, per germline. CDR3 sequence: CASSLGQGGYEQYF. The CDR3 DNA is TGCGCCAGCAGCTTGGGGCAGGGGGGGTACGAGCAGTACTTC.

The chain carries TRBV9 and TRBJ2-1, with 11 bases lining up with TRBD2. Germline assignment: CDR1 SGDLS and CDR2 YYNGEE. V lost 0 bases, J lost 0 bases, and 5 bases stayed unmatched. The CDR3 spans 18 residues. CDR3 sequence: CASSVASSGGSSYNEQFF. DNA for the CDR3: TGTGCCAGCAGCGTAGCATCTAGCGGGGGGAGCTCCTACAATGAGCAGTTCTTC.

The chain joins TRBV7-9 to TRBJ2-5; D gene ambiguous. The CDR3 loop spans 12 amino acids. Germline assignment: CDR1 SEHNR and CDR2 FQNEAQ (reference sequence). Trimming pared 2 bases from V and 5 bases from J, leaving 6 bases between. The CDR3 DNA sequence: TGTGCCAGCAGCTTAATGGGGGAGACCCAGTACTTC. Amino acid sequence: CASSLMGETQYF.

This clone was observed a single time. This may be a read error, as it is one base from a much larger clone. J is TRBJ2-2 and V is TRBV12-3 or TRBV12-4, with D hard to call. The CDR3 contains 11 residues. CDR3 sequence reads: CASSIAGELFF. CDR3 nucleotide sequence: TGTGCCAGCAGTATAGCCGGGGAGCTGTTTTTT.

The chain recombines TRBV6-6 with TRBJ2-1, with 7 positions matching TRBD1. V shed 2 bases and J 2 bases; nucleotides not matched to a gene: 6. Germline V lookup: CDR1 MNHNY, CDR2 SVGAGI (reference sequence). This CDR3 is built from 16 residues. In DNA, the CDR3 is TGTGCCAGCAGTTACGGATATGACAGGGCCTACAATGAGCAGTTCTTC. Protein sequence: CASSYGYDRAYNEQFF.

The chain carries TRBV12-3 or TRBV12-4 and TRBJ2-2; no clear D. The CDR3 covers 13 residues. V was cut by 8 bases and J by 6 bases, with 13 bases left in between. The CDR3 region has the DNA TGTGCCAGCCAATTCTCAGTTGCCGGGGAGCTGTTTTTT. As protein: CASQFSVAGELFF.

The chain carries TRBV4-1 and TRBJ2-1; TRBD2 matches at 9 bases. Germline V gene lookup returns CDR1 MGHRA and CDR2 YSYEKL. The CDR3 loop spans 15 amino acids. V gave up 4 bases and J gave up 5 bases; unmatched junction bases: 6. The CDR3 reads CASSLIAGENNEQFF. The CDR3 DNA reads as TGCGCCAGCAGCCTCATAGCGGGGGAGAACAATGAGCAGTTCTTC.

V and J are TRBV10-3 and TRBJ1-4, with a tentative D call TRBD1 (6 bases). CDR1 and CDR2 from the germline V gene are ENHRY and SYGVKD. The CDR3 totals 14 residues. V was cut by 4 bases and J by 8 bases, with 14 bases left in between. CDR3 sequence: CAISGTAALEKLFF. CDR3 in DNA: TGTGCCATCAGTGGGACAGCTGCTTTAGAAAAACTGTTTTTT.

This clone was counted a few times. V is TRBV5-1 and J is TRBJ2-3; TRBD1 is a possible D gene (5 bases). Germline assignment: CDR1 SGHRS and CDR2 YFSETQ. Deletions cut 0 bases from V and 3 bases from J, with 14 bases between. This CDR3 region has 16 residues. In DNA, the CDR3 is TGCGCCAGCAGCTTGGAAGGGGATGGAGTTACAGATACGCAGTATTTT. It translates to CASSLEGDGVTDTQYF.

The chain carries TRBV7-2 and TRBJ1-6; D call uncertain. The germline V and J ends were trimmed by 5 bases and 6 bases, with 5 bases remaining between them. Looked up from germline, CDR1 is SGHTA and CDR2 is FQGNSA. This CDR3 is built from 12 residues. The CDR3 here is CASSLTNSPLHF. The CDR3 DNA sequence: TGTGCCAGCAGCCTAACTAATTCACCCCTCCACTTT.

The chain has TRBV4-3 and TRBJ2-3; 8 nucleotides agree with TRBD2. V was pared by 1 base and J by 3 bases, with 9 bases of the junction left unmatched. CDR3 length equals 17 residues. CDR1 and CDR2 (germline): LGHNA, YSLEER. In nucleotides, the CDR3 is TGCGCCAGCAGCCAAGCACTAGCGGATGTTTCGACAGATACGCAGTATTTT. This encodes CASSQALADVSTDTQYF.

Written as DNA, the CDR3 is TGTGCCTTGAATTGGGGCGGGGAGCTGTTTTTT. It is translated as CALNWGGELFF. The rearrangement uses TRBV30 and TRBJ2-2; unclear D gene. This CDR3 has 11 amino acids. Germline V gene sequence: CDR1 GTSNPN, CDR2 SVGIG (reference sequence). V was pared by 7 bases and J by 7 bases, with 10 bases between.

The rearrangement uses TRBV7-9 and TRBJ1-5; 7 positions match TRBD1. The CDR3 spans 16 residues. CDR1 and CDR2 from the germline V gene are SEHNR and FQNEAQ (reference sequence). Trimming cost V 5 bases and J 4 bases; bases outside gene matches: 11. CDR3 amino acids: CASSPLWDRPNQPQHF. The CDR3 nucleotides are TGTGCCAGCAGCCCACTTTGGGACAGACCAAATCAGCCCCAGCATTTT. Full variable domain (outside the CDR3, taken from reference TRBV7-9 and TRBJ1-5): DTGVSQNPRHKITKRGQNVTFRCDPISEHNRLYWYRQTLGQGPEFLTYFQNEAQLEKSRLLSDRFSAERPKGSFSTLEIQRTEQGDSAMYLCASSPLWDRPNQPQHFGDGTRLSIL.

This clone was counted a single time. This chain uses TRBV3-1 (or the pseudogene TRBV3-2) with TRBJ1-1; D not certain. Germline V CDR1 and CDR2: LGHDT, YNNKEL (reference sequence). The CDR3 consists of 13 residues. The ends were cut back, 1 base at V and 9 bases at J, with 12 bases in the middle. Here the CDR3 reads CASSQGDLMKAFF. DNA of the CDR3: TGTGCCAGCAGCCAAGGTGATTTGATGAAAGCTTTCTTT.

The chain carries TRBV6-6 and TRBJ2-7; 13 bases line up with TRBD2. V dropped 5 bases and J dropped 4; count of bases not matched to a gene: 11. This CDR3 is 17 amino acids long. In germline, CDR1 is MNHNY, CDR2 SVGAGI (reference sequence). The CDR3 here is CASSRTSGGSLGYEQYF. In DNA, the CDR3 is TGTGCCAGCAGTCGGACTAGCGGGGGTTCTCTTGGTTACGAGCAGTACTTC.

This chain links TRBV4-1 with TRBJ1-1; D call uncertain. The CDR3 sequence is 15 residues long. Germline loops: CDR1 MGHRA, CDR2 YSYEKL. Trimming removed 3 bases from V and 2 bases from J, with 13 bases in between. The CDR3 DNA follows: TGCGCCAGCAGCCACCTGGCCAGAGCTAACACTGAAGCTTTCTTT. Protein sequence: CASSHLARANTEAFF.